The 2 T cell receptor beta chains in this list originate from one sample, sequenced in a study of cytomegalovirus exposure and HLA in healthy donors. This PCR relied on a set of 60 Vbeta primers and 13 Jbeta primers. Some clones are missing from TCRdb's copy, which holds only in-frame ones; the method was immunoSEQ multiplex PCR. The sample yields about 130,000 clones, around 84% seen once. The sample was PBMCs. These receptors came from a woman aged 18-30 years in good health and CMV-seropositive.

The chain is built from TRBV2 and TRBJ1-2; 8 nucleotides agree with TRBD1. The junction had 5 bases not matched to a gene; V was cut back by 5 bases and J by 3 bases. The germline V gene has CDR1 SNHLY and CDR2 FYNNEI. The CDR3 has 14 residues. The CDR3 loop reads CASSRTGLYYGYTF. The CDR3 DNA reads TGTGCCAGCAGTCGGACAGGGCTATACTATGGCTACACCTTC.

The chain carries TRBV7-6 and TRBJ2-3; 7 bases are a match to TRBD2. CDR3 size: 15 residues. With V trimmed by 5 bases and J by 4 bases, 9 bases remained unmatched. Per the germline V gene, CDR1 is SGHVS and CDR2 is FNYEAQ. CDR3 DNA: TGTGCCAGCAGCCAAAACGGGGGAGGGGCAGATACGCAGTATTTT. Translated, it gives CASSQNGGGADTQYF. The complete variable domain, with remaining parts taken from reference TRBV7-6 and TRBJ2-3, reads GAGVSQSPRYKVTKRGQDVALRCDPISGHVSLYWYRQALGQGPEFLTYFNYEAQQDKSGLPNDRFSAERPEGSISTLTIQRTEQRDSAMYRCASSQNGGGADTQYFGPGTRLTVL.